The 20 T cell receptor beta chains below come from one sample, sequenced in a study of beta chain features in type 1 diabetes. The study reverse transcribed the entire isolated RNA, so it sequenced expressed TCRB transcripts. The assay was immunoSEQ multiplex PCR, and TCRdb's table has in-frame clones only and misses some. In the table there are 130,000 to 150,000 clones, about 50% of which are singletons. Input material: Tregs from blood. Receptor source: a man younger than 35 in good health.

This clone appeared a few times. The V gene is TRBV7-2, the J gene TRBJ2-7; 7 bases map to TRBD1. Trimming cost V 5 bases and J 0 bases; bases outside gene matches: 13. This CDR3 spans 17 amino acids. Germline V gene data show CDR1 as SGHTA and CDR2 as FQGNSA. The CDR3 nucleotides are TGTGCCAGCAGCCGGCTACCGGGACAGATACTCTCCTACGAGCAGTACTTC. It specifies CASSRLPGQILSYEQYF.

This sequence joins TRBV19 and TRBJ2-1, with a tentative D call TRBD2 (5 bases). This CDR3 spans 12 amino acids. The ends were cut back, 3 bases at V and 6 bases at J, with 6 bases in the middle. In germline, CDR1 is LNHDA, CDR2 SQIVND (reference sequence). CDR3 amino acids: CASSMDSNEQFF. The CDR3 nucleotides are TGTGCCAGTAGTATGGACTCCAATGAGCAGTTCTTC.

Written as DNA, the CDR3 is TGCGCCAGCAGCTTGGCTGGCAGGACTAGCGGGAGAGACTACGAGCAGTACTTC. It is translated as CASSLAGRTSGRDYEQYF. The chain carries TRBV5-1 and TRBJ2-7; 13 nucleotides agree with TRBD2. Trimming cost V 0 bases and J 3 bases; bases outside gene matches: 9. The CDR3 totals 18 residues. Germline-derived CDR1 and CDR2 are SGHRS and YFSETQ.

This chain connects TRBV29-1 to TRBJ1-5, with 7 bases identical to TRBD1. The CDR3 is 13 amino acids. Unmatched junction bases numbered 2, after V lost 2 bases and J lost 4 bases. Germline V gives CDR1 SQVTM, CDR2 ANQGSEA. CDR3 sequence reads: CSVETGQNQPQHF. CDR3 in DNA: TGCAGCGTTGAAACGGGACAGAATCAGCCCCAGCATTTT.

The J gene is TRBJ1-1, the V gene TRBV10-3; no reliable D call. Germline V gene sequence: CDR1 ENHRY, CDR2 SYGVKD. The CDR3 contains 12 residues. Trimming stripped 3 bases from V and 6 bases from J, with 8 bases between. The CDR3 nucleotides read TGTGCCATCAGTGATGGGCCCCCTGAAGCTTTCTTT. Translation: CAISDGPPEAFF.

The rearrangement uses TRBV4-2 and TRBJ1-2; D uncertain. The CDR3 has 15 residues. In germline, CDR1 is LGHNA, CDR2 YNFKEQ. V was trimmed by 5 bases and J by 0 bases, leaving 13 bases between them. The DNA of the CDR3 is TGTGCCAGCAGCACCGGACGGGATACTAACTATGGCTACACCTTC. This translates into CASSTGRDTNYGYTF.

This chain uses TRBV6-6 with TRBJ2-7; D may be TRBD2 (6 bases). Trimming pared 6 bases from V and 2 bases from J, leaving 11 bases between. Per the germline V gene, CDR1 is MNHNY and CDR2 is SVGAGI (reference sequence). The CDR3 spans 13 residues. CDR3 in amino acids: CASSRSGAYEQYF. In DNA form, the CDR3 reads TGTGCCAGCAGCCGTAGCGGCGCCTACGAGCAGTACTTC.

The V gene is TRBV7-6, the J gene TRBJ2-3, with D perhaps matching TRBD1 (6 bases). The CDR3 length is 14 residues. Trimming removed 2 bases from V and 6 bases from J, with 12 bases in between. Germline-derived CDR1 and CDR2 are SGHVS and FNYEAQ. The CDR3 DNA reads as TGTGCCAGCAGCTTACAACAGGGAGCCGATACGCAGTATTTT. It encodes CASSLQQGADTQYF.

This chain connects TRBV6-5 to TRBJ2-7; 9 bases match TRBD1. Germline V gives CDR1 MNHEY, CDR2 SVGAGI. This CDR3 comprises 15 residues. With V trimmed by 0 bases and J by 6 bases, 6 bases remained unmatched. The CDR3 sequence: CASSYSTGGGGEQYF. The CDR3 DNA reads TGTGCCAGCAGTTACTCGACAGGGGGAGGGGGCGAGCAGTACTTC.

This rearrangement joins TRBV11-2 to TRBJ1-1; possibly TRBD1 for D (5 bases). This CDR3 has 13 amino acids. The germline gives CDR1 SGHAT, CDR2 FQNNGV. V dropped 4 bases and J dropped 1 base, with 7 bases sitting between them. CDR3 amino acids: CASSYGGNTEAFF. The DNA of the CDR3 is TGTGCCAGCAGCTACGGGGGGAACACTGAAGCTTTCTTT. The whole variable domain, remainder taken from reference TRBV11-2 and TRBJ1-1, is EAGVAQSPRYKIIEKRQSVAFWCNPISGHATLYWYQQILGQGPKLLIQFQNNGVVDDSQLPKDRFSAERLKGVDSTLKIQPAKLEDSAVYLCASSYGGNTEAFFGQGTRLTVV.

In this sample, this clone turned up a few times. This rearrangement joins TRBV10-3 to TRBJ2-1, with 8 bases lining up with TRBD2. The CDR3 is 18 amino acids. Germline loops: CDR1 ENHRY, CDR2 SYGVKD. V lost 3 bases to trimming and J lost 1 base; unmatched junction nucleotides: 11. For the CDR3, the DNA is TGTGCCATCAGTGACATCGGGAGGGCTAGGGCGTCCTACAATGAGCAGTTCTTC. Its protein is CAISDIGRARASYNEQFF.

The rearrangement uses TRBV6-1 and TRBJ2-7, with D perhaps TRBD2 (6 bases). Trimming cost V 10 bases and J 0 bases, with 16 bases left between them. The CDR3 covers 14 residues. Germline V gene sequence: CDR1 MNHNS, CDR2 SASEGT. CDR3 loop: CAIRTRGSSYEQYF. CDR3 nucleotide sequence: TGTGCCATTCGGACTCGGGGGAGCTCCTACGAGCAGTACTTC.

There are a few counts of this clone. The rearrangement joins TRBV9 to TRBJ2-6, with TRBD1 as a possible D gene (5 bases). The V gene's germline CDR1 is SGDLS and CDR2 YYNGEE. The CDR3 consists of 16 residues. V gave up 3 bases and J gave up 4 bases, with 14 bases separating them. CDR3 in amino acids: CASSASTRAGANVLTF. The CDR3 region has the DNA TGTGCCAGCAGCGCAAGCACCAGGGCGGGGGCCAACGTCCTGACTTTC.

The chain recombines TRBV7-2 with TRBJ2-7, with 8 nucleotides matching TRBD2. Trimming took 4 bases from V and 3 from J; bases not matched to a gene: 14. The CDR3 has 17 amino acids. Germline V gene lookup returns CDR1 SGHTA and CDR2 FQGNSA. CDR3 in amino acids: CASSSTQYGGGNYEQYF. In DNA, the CDR3 is TGTGCCAGCAGCTCCACCCAGTACGGGGGGGGGAACTACGAGCAGTACTTC. The variable domain in full, with the rest retrieved from reference TRBV7-2 and TRBJ2-7, is GAGVSQSPSNKVTEKGKDVELRCDPISGHTALYWYRQSLGQGLEFLIYFQGNSAPDKSGLPSDRFSAERTGGSVSTLTIQRTQQEDSAVYLCASSSTQYGGGNYEQYFGPGTRLTVT.

This clone was observed a few times. This chain joins TRBV4-2 and TRBJ2-1; a weak D match, TRBD2 (7 bases). The CDR3 has 16 amino acids. The germline gives CDR1 LGHNA, CDR2 YNFKEQ. V shed 0 bases and J shed 4 bases, with 13 bases lying between them. The CDR3 DNA sequence: TGTGCCAGCAGCCAAGACGAACAGGGACTATACAATGAGCAGTTCTTC. Its protein product is CASSQDEQGLYNEQFF.

This rearrangement joins TRBV11-2 to TRBJ2-5, with D possibly being TRBD2 (5 bases). V was pared by 5 bases and J by 5 bases, with 12 bases between. The CDR3 is 13 residues long. Germline V gene sequence: CDR1 SGHAT, CDR2 FQNNGV. CDR3 bases: TGTGCCAGCAGCCCAACTAGAACTGAGACCCAGTACTTC. Protein product: CASSPTRTETQYF. The full variable domain, with the rest looked up from reference TRBV11-2 and TRBJ2-5, is EAGVAQSPRYKIIEKRQSVAFWCNPISGHATLYWYQQILGQGPKLLIQFQNNGVVDDSQLPKDRFSAERLKGVDSTLKIQPAKLEDSAVYLCASSPTRTETQYFGPGTRLLVL.

This clone has more than one count but fewer than ten. The chain carries TRBV6-5 and TRBJ2-5, with 11 bases that match TRBD1. V dropped 6 bases and J dropped 5; count of bases not matched to a gene: 8. Germline lookup yields CDR1 MNHEY and CDR2 SVGAGI. The CDR3 length is 15 residues. CDR3 in amino acids: CASSPRTGGLETQYF. In DNA, the CDR3 is TGTGCCAGCAGCCCCCGGACAGGGGGCTTGGAGACCCAGTACTTC.

This rearrangement joins TRBV6-6 to TRBJ2-1; the match to TRBD1 covers 9 bases. J was trimmed by 10 bases and V by 7 bases; bases with no gene match: 8. The CDR3 has 13 amino acids. Looked up from germline, CDR1 is MNHNY and CDR2 is SVGAGI (reference sequence). CDR3 DNA: TGTGCCAGCAACCCGGACAGGGGTATAGAGCAGTTCTTC. This codes for CASNPDRGIEQFF.

CDR3 protein: CASSEGTPPIAQYF. In DNA form, the CDR3 reads TGTGCCAGCAGCGAGGGGACTCCCCCCATTGCGCAGTATTTT. V usage is TRBV9 and J usage is TRBJ2-3; possible D gene TRBD2, 6 bases. CDR3 length: 14 amino acids. CDR1 is SGDLS, CDR2 YYNGEE, per germline. V lost 3 bases and J 10 bases, leaving 18 bases between the germline ends. The full variable domain, with the rest looked up from reference TRBV9 and TRBJ2-3, is DSGVTQTPKHLITATGQRVTLRCSPRSGDLSVYWYQQSLDQGLQFLIQYYNGEERAKGNILERFSAQQFPDLHSELNLSSLELGDSALYFCASSEGTPPIAQYFGPGTRLTVL.

The sample holds a few counts of this clone. The chain carries TRBV6-6 and TRBJ1-2; D is uncertain. Germline CDR1 is MNHNY and CDR2 is SVGAGI (reference sequence). Trimming removed 6 bases at V and 3 bases at J, with 14 bases between. CDR3 length: 14 residues. Here the CDR3 DNA reads TGTGCCAGCAGGGGCAGAATGGTTTACTATGGCTACACCTTC. Translation gives CASRGRMVYYGYTF.